This T cell receptor (beta chain) was retrieved from a study of shared clonotypes between healthy human individuals. Measured with immunoSEQ multiplex PCR; TCRdb has only the in-frame clones, and not every one. The repertoire holds roughly 700,000 clones, with around 91% as singletons. To note about this clone: Antigen unknown.

Overall study results and limits: Estimated richness values were generally larger in naive subsets than in memory subsets.

This CDR3 has 16 residues. Trimming removed 2 bases at V and 0 bases at J, with 13 bases between. In germline, CDR1 is SEHNR, CDR2 FQNEAQ (reference sequence). Specimen: memory CD8+ T cells from PBMCs. The subset is: CD45RO+ cells pooled with CCR7-negative TemRA cells. This sequence originates from a man aged 18 to 29 in good health. Some clones in this sample may be carry-over from other donors' samples. This rearrangement joins TRBV7-9 to TRBJ1-1; perhaps TRBD1 as D (5 bases). Here the CDR3 reads CASSLRRGGLNTEAFF. In DNA form, the CDR3 reads TGTGCCAGCAGCTTACGGAGGGGCGGGCTGAACACTGAAGCTTTCTTT.